This is a list of T cell receptor beta chains from one sample in a study of shared clonotypes between healthy human individuals. Sequencing was performed with immunoSEQ multiplex PCR; in TCRdb, only in-frame clones are kept and a portion is missing. The sample records some 1 million clones, around four fifths being singletons. The sequencing input was memory CD4+ T cells sorted from blood. Source of these receptors: a man younger than 35 in good health. The CDR3 runs from the conserved cysteine through the conserved F or W. Each record gives: V gene, J gene, D gene, clone size, CDR3 DNA, CDR3 protein. The D gene is left open where the match is weak. Not all rows give a size; the values are once, few, many and, for expanded clones, a class.

TRBV2	TRBJ2-5	NA	NA	TGTGCCAGCAGTATACAGGTCCAAGAGACCCAGTACTTC	CASSIQVQETQYF
TRBV6-5	TRBJ1-2	NA	NA	TGTGCCAGAGTAACACAAAACGGGGGCGGCTTC	CARVTQNGGGF
TRBV9	TRBJ2-1	TRBD2	NA	TGTGCCAGCAGCCCTAGACTAGCCCTCTACAATGAGCAGTTCTTC	CASSPRLALYNEQFF
TRBV2	TRBJ2-6	NA	NA	TGTGCCAGCAGACAGGCTGCTGGGGCCAACGTCCTGACTTTC	CASRQAAGANVLTF
TRBV5-1	TRBJ1-1	TRBD1	NA	TGCGCCAGCAGCTTGGGGGACAGAGGTATGAACACTGAAGCTTTCTTT	CASSLGDRGMNTEAFF
TRBV2	TRBJ1-2	NA	NA	TGTGCCAGCACATATACTAGGGAGGTTTCTAACTATGGCTACACCTTC	CASTYTREVSNYGYTF
TRBV12-5	TRBJ2-3	TRBD1	NA	TGTGCTAGTGGTTTGGCATCTAAGGGGGCGGTGGCAGATACGCAGTATTTT	CASGLASKGAVADTQYF
TRBV6-6	TRBJ1-1	NA	NA	TGTGCCAGCAGTAGACCGGGACTCCACACTGAAGCTTTCTTT	CASSRPGLHTEAFF
TRBV11-2	TRBJ2-3	TRBD2	NA	TGTGCCAGCAGCTTAGGGCTAGCGGTAGATCCGCAGTATTTT	CASSLGLAVDPQYF
TRBV18	TRBJ2-7	NA	NA	TGTGCCAGCTCACCACTGGAGGGTTACGAGCAGTACTTC	CASSPLEGYEQYF
TRBV28	TRBJ1-5	NA	NA	TGTGCCAGCAGTTTATCAGCACGACTTAGCAATCAGCCCCAGCATTTT	CASSLSARLSNQPQHF
TRBV30	TRBJ2-4	NA	NA	TGTGCCTGGAGTGACCGTCCTCCTGGGACCAAAAACATTCAGTACTTC	CAWSDRPPGTKNIQYF
TRBV6-1	TRBJ1-2	TRBD1	NA	TGTGCCAGCAGTGAATTAGGGACAGGGTATGGCTACACCTTC	CASSELGTGYGYTF
TRBV5-4	TRBJ1-4	TRBD1	once	TGTGCCAGCAGTGAGGACAGGGGATTTGAAAAACTGTTTTTT	CASSEDRGFEKLFF
TRBV6-4	TRBJ1-1	NA	few	TGTGCCAGCAGTGACCCCCGGGTCCGGGACACTGAAGCTTTCTTT	CASSDPRVRDTEAFF
TRBV19	TRBJ1-5	NA	once	TGTGCCAGTAGTACAACGAGCGGGGGTCAGCCCCAGCATTTT	CASSTTSGGQPQHF
TRBV5-6	TRBJ1-2	NA	NA	TGTGCCAGCAGGTTCGACATTTCTAACTATGGCTACACCTTC	CASRFDISNYGYTF
TRBV5-4	TRBJ2-7	NA	NA	TGTGCCAGCAGTCCCTGGGCTAGCTCCTACGAGCAGTACTTC	CASSPWASSYEQYF
TRBV27	TRBJ2-2	NA	many	TGTGCCAGCAGTTTATACTCAGGGAGGAACGGGGAGCTGTTTTTT	CASSLYSGRNGELFF
TRBV5-5	TRBJ1-6	TRBD1	many	TGTGCCAGCAGCCGCGGGACAGGGGGTTTTAATTCACCCCTCCACTTT	CASSRGTGGFNSPLHF
TRBV7-2	TRBJ2-1	NA	NA	TGTGCCAGCAGCGTTAGGGCCACTGAGCAGTTCTTC	CASSVRATEQFF
TRBV5-1	TRBJ2-5	TRBD2	NA	TGCGCCAGCAGCTTTCGGACTAGCGGAGAGGAGACCCAGTACTTC	CASSFRTSGEETQYF
TRBV6-6	TRBJ1-4	TRBD1	NA	TGTGCCAGCAGCCCCGACAGGGGGACTAATGAAAAACTGTTTTTT	CASSPDRGTNEKLFF
TRBV5-6	TRBJ1-2	NA	NA	TGTGCCAGCAGCTTCTACGGGCCAAACTATGGCTACACCTTC	CASSFYGPNYGYTF
TRBV7-2	TRBJ2-7	TRBD2	NA	TGTGCCAGCAGCGTAAGAGTTAGCGGGGGCTCCTACGAGCAGTACTTC	CASSVRVSGGSYEQYF
TRBV19	TRBJ2-2	NA	few	TGTGCCAGTAGTAATGCCGGGGAGCTGTTTTTT	CASSNAGELFF
TRBV6-5	TRBJ1-2	TRBD1	few	TGTGCCAGCAAATCCGGGACAGGGAACTATGGCTACACCTTC	CASKSGTGNYGYTF
TRBV7-2	TRBJ2-1	TRBD2	NA	TGTGCCAGCAGCTTGGGAGAACTAGCGGGGGGCAGCTCCTACAATGAGCAGTTCTTC	CASSLGELAGGSSYNEQFF
TRBV10-2	TRBJ2-1	NA	many	TGCGCCAGCAGTGTTGGGGCCCTTTACAATGAGCAGTTCTTC	CASSVGALYNEQFF
TRBV6-5	TRBJ1-1	TRBD1	NA	TGTGCCAGCACCCGCCGAGGAGGGGGCGGCACTGAAGCTTTCTTT	CASTRRGGGGTEAFF
TRBV21-1	TRBJ2-4	NA	NA	TGTGCCAGCATTGGGCGGGGAGGGCGCGCGTTGACCAAAAACATTCAGTACTTC	CASIGRGGRALTKNIQYF
TRBV18	TRBJ2-3	NA	NA	TGTGCCAGCTCACCCGTTGACAGCACAGATACGCAGTATTTT	CASSPVDSTDTQYF
TRBV10-3	TRBJ2-5	TRBD2	NA	TGTGCCATCAGTGACGGGGGACTAGGGGAGACCCAGTACTTC	CAISDGGLGETQYF
TRBV15	TRBJ1-1	NA	NA	TGTGCCACCAGCAGAGATGTGAAGGGGGTTGAAGCTTTCTTT	CATSRDVKGVEAFF
TRBV10-2	TRBJ2-7	NA	few	TGCGCCAGCAGTGGGGGCCCCCCTTACGAGCAGTACTTC	CASSGGPPYEQYF
TRBV10-2	TRBJ2-2	NA	once	TGCGCCAGCAGTAGAAAGGGTACCGGGGAGCTGTTTTTT	CASSRKGTGELFF
TRBV2	TRBJ1-6	NA	NA	TGTGCCAGCACCGGGATTTCGAATTCACCCCTCCACTTT	CASTGISNSPLHF
TRBV7-2	TRBJ2-6	NA	NA	TGTGCCAGCAGCTTGGAGTATAGCTCTGGGGCCAACGTCCTGACTTTC	CASSLEYSSGANVLTF
TRBV18	TRBJ1-4	NA	NA	TGTGCCAGCTCACCACCGCGGACAGCCAAAAAACTGTTTTTT	CASSPPRTAKKLFF
TRBV5-6	TRBJ2-7	NA	NA	TGTGCCAGCAGCTTGGGCCCGGGCTACGAGCAGTACTTC	CASSLGPGYEQYF
TRBV27	TRBJ2-1	NA	many	TGTGCCAGCAGGGCCGAACTGGGAGTTGGGAATGAGCAGTTCTTC	CASRAELGVGNEQFF
TRBV9	TRBJ1-3	TRBD1	NA	TGTGCCAGCAGCCCGGACAGGGGGGTCTCTGGAAACACCATATATTTT	CASSPDRGVSGNTIYF
TRBV6-5	TRBJ1-1	NA	NA	TGTGCCAGCAGTTACGAGTCCATACCCCGTGAAGCTTTCTTT	CASSYESIPREAFF
TRBV10-3	TRBJ1-4	NA	NA	TGTGCCATCAGTGAGTCTCCGGATAGTAGTGAAAAACTGTTTTTT	CAISESPDSSEKLFF
TRBV28	TRBJ1-4	NA	few	TGTGCCAGCAGTTCGACATATGGAGGTAATGAAAAACTGTTTTTT	CASSSTYGGNEKLFF
TRBV6-5	TRBJ1-1	NA	NA	TGTGCCAGCAGCTTATGGCAGGGAACTGAAGCTTTCTTT	CASSLWQGTEAFF
TRBV15	TRBJ2-1	NA	few	TGTGCCACCAGCAGAAAACGACAGGACAACAATGAGCAGTTCTTC	CATSRKRQDNNEQFF
TRBV5-1	TRBJ1-1	NA	few	TGCGCCAGCAGCTCGGCAGGGCCCACTGAAGCTTTCTTT	CASSSAGPTEAFF
TRBV5-1	TRBJ1-1	NA	NA	TGCGCCAGCAGCCGGGACGTGAACACTGAAGCTTTCTTT	CASSRDVNTEAFF
TRBV5-1	TRBJ2-5	NA	NA	TGCGCCAGCAGCCCCCAGCCCACGGCAGAGACCCAGTACTTC	CASSPQPTAETQYF
TRBV5-6	TRBJ1-1	NA	NA	TGTGCCAGCAGTACCCCGAGTAAGGGAGCTTTCTTT	CASSTPSKGAFF
TRBV27	TRBJ1-2	NA	NA	TGTGCCAGCAGTTTACGGGCTTCGCTATATGGCTACACCTTC	CASSLRASLYGYTF
TRBV18	TRBJ1-2	TRBD1	NA	TGTGCCAGCTCACAACCAATGGGACAGGGACTAGGCTACACCTTC	CASSQPMGQGLGYTF